This T cell receptor beta chain was observed in a study of molecular identifiers for immune sequencing clone quantification. This clonotype has just a few counts. Methods described previously were used for bulk TCR libraries, and listed TCR primers were applied. TCRdb re-analysed the PCR reads in MiXCR, keeping a single row per CDR3 protein. The data hold about 640,000 distinct CDR3 sequences, with just under 20% observed a single time. The sequence derives from a human donor in good health. Some libraries in this study had Jurkat cell RNA spiked in. Sequencing was done on a sample of naive CD8+ T cells from blood, with Jurkat cell RNA spiked in. Stated subset: FACS-sorted CD8+CD4-CCR7+CD45RA+ naive T cells.

CDR3 sequence: CASSRETSGSYEQYF. The CDR3 DNA is TGTGCCAGCAGCCGCGAGACTAGCGGGAGCTACGAGCAGTACTTC. J is TRBJ2-7 and V is TRBV9, with TRBD2 matching over 12 bases. With V trimmed by 4 bases and J by 3 bases, 5 bases remained unmatched. CDR1 and CDR2 from the germline V gene are SGDLS and YYNGEE. The CDR3 loop spans 15 amino acids.